A single T cell receptor (beta chain) is shown here with its context. The antigen is undetermined. A multiplex PCR was run with 60 Vbeta primers and 13 Jbeta primers. The table came from immunoSEQ multiplex PCR; TCRdb's copy has only in-frame clones and leaves some out. Of 150,000 to 200,000 clones listed, roughly 77% are singletons. The data derive from a study of cytomegalovirus exposure and HLA in healthy donors. Study-wide results and limits: Of the V segments, some could not be distinguished, including TRBV6-2 and TRBV6-3, and were excluded. TCR beta sequences reportedly predicted most subjects' HLA-A and HLA-B alleles accurately.

This CDR3 is built from 15 residues. V shed 5 bases and J shed 3 bases, with 16 bases lying between them. The germline V gene encodes CDR1 SGHTA and CDR2 FQGNSA. The rearrangement uses TRBV7-2 and TRBJ2-5, with TRBD2 as a possible D gene (7 bases). Sequences were obtained from PBMCs. This TCR derives from a woman in her fifties or sixties in good health and CMV-seronegative. CDR3 coding DNA: TGTGCCAGCAGCCGTTTGGCGGGGGCCGAAGAGACCCAGTACTTC. Its translation: CASSRLAGAEETQYF.